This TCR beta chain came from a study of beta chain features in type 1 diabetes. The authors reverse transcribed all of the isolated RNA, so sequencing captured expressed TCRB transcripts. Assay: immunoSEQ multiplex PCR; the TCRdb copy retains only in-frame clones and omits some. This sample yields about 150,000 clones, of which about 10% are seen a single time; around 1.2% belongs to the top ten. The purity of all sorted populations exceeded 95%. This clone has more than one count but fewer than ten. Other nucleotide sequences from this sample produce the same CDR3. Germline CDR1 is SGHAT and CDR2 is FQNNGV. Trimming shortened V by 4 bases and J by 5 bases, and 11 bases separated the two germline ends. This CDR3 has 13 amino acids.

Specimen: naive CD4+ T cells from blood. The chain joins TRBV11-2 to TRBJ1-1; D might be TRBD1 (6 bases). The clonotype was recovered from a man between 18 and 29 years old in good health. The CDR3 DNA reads TGTGCCAGCAGCTACAGGGTCGGAACTGAAGCTTTCTTT. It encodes CASSYRVGTEAFF.